A single sample is the source of the 13 T cell receptor beta chains below, sequenced in a study of metastatic and nonmetastatic thyroid tumors. With MiXCR, TCRdb called clones anew from the PCR reads. In the table there are about 70,000 clones, less than 20% of which are singletons. No treatment of any kind had been given to any patient before thyroid surgery. The sequencing sample was made of blood. These receptors were collected from a female donor with papillary thyroid cancer or a benign thyroid nodule (not recorded which). Some clones in this sample may be carry-over from other donors' samples.

The chain combines TRBV30 with TRBJ2-7; TRBD1 matches 7 bases. The CDR3 spans 14 residues. Germline loops: CDR1 GTSNPN, CDR2 SVGIG (reference sequence). The V and J ends lost 6 bases and 3 bases, in that order; junction bases with no gene match: 11. The CDR3 region has the DNA TGTGCCTGCACCAGGGGGACATGGAGCTACGAGCAGTACTTC. Amino acid sequence: CACTRGTWSYEQYF.

In its sample, this clone was seen many times. This chain connects TRBV11-2 to TRBJ2-3; 7 positions agree with TRBD2. Germline CDR1 SGHAT, CDR2 FQNNGV. This CDR3 is 15 amino acids long. The ends lost 7 bases at V and 3 bases at J; junction bases unmatched: 10. This CDR3 is CASKRGLGGTDTQYF. In nucleotides, the CDR3 is TGTGCCAGCAAGCGGGGCCTAGGTGGGACAGATACGCAGTATTTT.

Comment on this clone: The CDR3 does not end in the conserved phenylalanine or tryptophan, so this is likely a read error. This chain joins TRBV7-6 and TRBJ1-1, with D uncertain. Looked up from germline, CDR1 is SGHVS and CDR2 is FNYEAQ. The length of the CDR3 is 14 residues. V gave up 5 bases and J gave up 1 base, with 11 bases separating them. In DNA, the CDR3 is TGTGCCAGCAGCATTGGGGTACGGAACACTGAAGCTTTCTCT. Translation gives CASSIGVRNTEAFS.

The sample holds many counts of this clone. The chain joins TRBV10-1 to TRBJ2-7; TRBD2 is a possible D gene (5 bases). Between the trimmed V and J ends, which lost 2 bases and 9 bases, there was a span of 11 bases. This CDR3 region has 12 residues. The germline V gene encodes CDR1 WNHNN and CDR2 SYGVQD (reference sequence). DNA for the CDR3: TGCGCCAGCAGTGAGAGTGCTGCGGGGCAGTACTTC. Translated, it gives CASSESAAGQYF.

This clone was seen ten or more times. The V call is TRBV12-3 or TRBV12-4, the J call TRBJ1-1; D gene ambiguous. The length of the CDR3 is 13 residues. The V end lost 6 bases, the J end lost 0 bases, and 8 bases lay between the germline ends. CDR3 sequence: CASSPGLNTEAFF. DNA for the CDR3: TGTGCCAGCAGCCCCGGACTGAACACTGAAGCTTTCTTT.

The rearrangement uses TRBV6-1 and TRBJ2-3, with D possibly being TRBD2 (7 bases). The CDR3 extends over 16 amino acids. Trimming cost V 6 bases and J 2 bases, with 18 bases left between them. Germline lookup yields CDR1 MNHNS and CDR2 SASEGT. The CDR3 region is CASSRKGGGHTDTQYF. DNA for the CDR3: TGTGCCAGCAGCCGCAAAGGGGGGGGTCACACAGATACGCAGTATTTT.

The V gene is TRBV18, the J gene TRBJ2-7; 9 positions agree with TRBD2. The CDR3 runs 15 residues. Germline CDR1 KGHSH, CDR2 LQKENI. V lost 2 bases, J lost 2 bases, and 4 bases stayed unmatched. CDR3 in DNA: TGTGCCAGCTCACCAAGGGCTAGCGGGACCTACGAGCAGTACTTC. Translated, it gives CASSPRASGTYEQYF.

This clone appeared many times. V and J are TRBV5-6 and TRBJ1-6; unclear D gene. The CDR3 sequence is 13 residues long. Germline CDR1 SGHDT, CDR2 YYEEEE. Trimming took 2 bases from V and 6 from J, leaving 6 bases between them. The chain's CDR3 is CASSFYANSPLHF. CDR3 nucleotides: TGTGCCAGCAGCTTCTACGCTAATTCACCCCTCCACTTT.

The V gene is TRBV28, the J gene TRBJ1-1; D not resolved. Trimming pared 1 base from V and 1 base from J, leaving 4 bases between. Germline CDR1 is MDHEN and CDR2 is SYDVKM. The CDR3 sequence is 13 residues long. The CDR3 spells CASSLLENTEAFF. The CDR3 bases are TGTGCCAGCAGTTTATTAGAGAACACTGAAGCTTTCTTT.

This clone was counted many times. The chain couples TRBV19 to TRBJ2-5; 8 nucleotides line up with TRBD2. From germline, CDR1 is LNHDA and CDR2 SQIVND (reference sequence). This CDR3 is 15 amino acids long. Unmatched junction bases numbered 4, after V lost 3 bases and J lost 1 base. CDR3 sequence reads: CASSIPTSGQETQYF. The CDR3 DNA reads as TGTGCCAGTAGTATCCCCACTAGCGGCCAAGAGACCCAGTACTTC.

This clone appeared many times. This chain joins TRBV7-8 and TRBJ2-2; TRBD2 is a possible D gene (5 bases). There are 15 residues in the CDR3. In germline, CDR1 is SGHVS, CDR2 FQNEAQ. V lost 7 bases and J lost 1, with 13 bases in between. The CDR3 DNA reads TGTGCCAGCATGTTTGAACGGGAGAACACCGGGGAGCTGTTTTTT. Protein product: CASMFERENTGELFF.

This clone was detected many times. The chain recombines TRBV20-1 with TRBJ1-6, with a tentative D call TRBD1 (5 bases). The CDR3 loop spans 14 amino acids. V was clipped by 5 bases and J by 5 bases, with 13 bases between them. The germline V gene encodes CDR1 DFQATT and CDR2 SNEGSKA (reference sequence). The CDR3 is CSAFDSSNNSPLHF. CDR3 sequence (DNA): TGCAGTGCTTTCGACAGTTCCAATAATTCACCCCTCCACTTT.

In the case of this clone: Its ends do not fully match the called genes, so a read error is possible. The rearrangement uses TRBV19 and TRBJ2-1, with 9 bases lining up with TRBD2. The CDR3 extends over 17 amino acids. The germline gives CDR1 LNHDA, CDR2 SQIVND (reference sequence). CDR3 residues: CASSIKAGGASYNEQSF. The DNA for the CDR3 is TGTGCCAGTAGTATTAAAGCGGGAGGCGCATCCTACAATGAGCAGTCCTTC.